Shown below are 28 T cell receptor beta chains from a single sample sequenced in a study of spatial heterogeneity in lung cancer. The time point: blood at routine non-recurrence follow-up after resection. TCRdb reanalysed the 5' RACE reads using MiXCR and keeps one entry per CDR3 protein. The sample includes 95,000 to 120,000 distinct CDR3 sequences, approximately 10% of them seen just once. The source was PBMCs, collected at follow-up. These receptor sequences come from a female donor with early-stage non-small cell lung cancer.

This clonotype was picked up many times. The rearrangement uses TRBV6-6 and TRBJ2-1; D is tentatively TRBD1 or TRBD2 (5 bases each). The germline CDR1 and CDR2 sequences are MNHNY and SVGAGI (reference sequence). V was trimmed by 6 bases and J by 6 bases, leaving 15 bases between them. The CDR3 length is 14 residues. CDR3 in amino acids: CASSARGRGNEQFF. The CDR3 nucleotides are TGTGCCAGCAGCGCCCGGGGAAGGGGCAATGAGCAGTTCTTC.

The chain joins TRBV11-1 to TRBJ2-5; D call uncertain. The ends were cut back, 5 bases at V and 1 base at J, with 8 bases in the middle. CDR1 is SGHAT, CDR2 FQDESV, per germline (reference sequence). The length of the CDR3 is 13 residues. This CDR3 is CASSPEFQETQYF. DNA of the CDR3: TGTGCCAGCAGCCCAGAGTTCCAAGAGACCCAGTACTTC.

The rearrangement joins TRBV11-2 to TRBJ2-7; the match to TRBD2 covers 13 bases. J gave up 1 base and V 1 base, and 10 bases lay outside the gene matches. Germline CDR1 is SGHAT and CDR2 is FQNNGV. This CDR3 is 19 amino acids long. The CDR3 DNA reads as TGTGCCAGCAGCTTAGCCCTCGGACTAGCGGGAGTAGGGTCCTACGAGCAGTACTTC. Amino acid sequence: CASSLALGLAGVGSYEQYF.

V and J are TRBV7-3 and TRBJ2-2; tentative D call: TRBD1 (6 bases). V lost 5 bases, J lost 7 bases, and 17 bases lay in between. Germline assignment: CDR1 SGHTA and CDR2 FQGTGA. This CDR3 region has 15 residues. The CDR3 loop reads CASSPNPQGIGELFF. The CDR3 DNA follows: TGTGCCAGCAGCCCAAACCCCCAGGGGATCGGGGAGCTGTTTTTT.

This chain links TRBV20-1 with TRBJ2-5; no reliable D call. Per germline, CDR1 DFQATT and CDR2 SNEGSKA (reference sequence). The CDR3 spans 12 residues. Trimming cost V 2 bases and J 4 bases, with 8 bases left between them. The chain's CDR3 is CSARLSGETQYF. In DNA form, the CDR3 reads TGCAGTGCTAGATTGTCGGGAGAGACCCAGTACTTC.

The CDR3 DNA follows: TGTGCCAGCAGCTTTAGCGAGGGTACAGATACGCAGTATTTT. This translates into CASSFSEGTDTQYF. This chain connects TRBV7-8 to TRBJ2-3, with a tentative D call TRBD2 (5 bases). CDR1 is SGHVS, CDR2 FQNEAQ, per germline. This CDR3 region has 14 residues. V dropped 3 bases and J dropped 3 bases, with 10 bases sitting between them.

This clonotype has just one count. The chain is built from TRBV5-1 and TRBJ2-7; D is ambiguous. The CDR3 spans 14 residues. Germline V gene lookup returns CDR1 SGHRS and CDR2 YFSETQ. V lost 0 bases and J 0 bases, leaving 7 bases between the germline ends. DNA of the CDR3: TGCGCCAGCAGCTTGGAAAGACCCTCCTACGAGCAGTACTTC. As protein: CASSLERPSYEQYF.

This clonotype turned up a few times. CDR3 coding DNA: TGTGCCAGCAGGACCGGGACTAGTGCCACCGGGGAGCTGTTTTTT. Its translation is CASRTGTSATGELFF. This sequence joins TRBV9 and TRBJ2-2; 8 nucleotides match TRBD2. From germline, CDR1 is SGDLS and CDR2 YYNGEE. Trimming cost V 5 bases and J 4 bases; bases outside gene matches: 7. The CDR3 totals 15 residues.

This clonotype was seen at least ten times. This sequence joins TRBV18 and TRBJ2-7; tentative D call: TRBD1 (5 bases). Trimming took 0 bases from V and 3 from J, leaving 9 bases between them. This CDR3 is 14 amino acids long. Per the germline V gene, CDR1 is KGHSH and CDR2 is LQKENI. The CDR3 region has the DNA TGTGCCAGCTCACCACCGGGAAGGGGCTACGAGCAGTACGTC. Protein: CASSPPGRGYEQYV.

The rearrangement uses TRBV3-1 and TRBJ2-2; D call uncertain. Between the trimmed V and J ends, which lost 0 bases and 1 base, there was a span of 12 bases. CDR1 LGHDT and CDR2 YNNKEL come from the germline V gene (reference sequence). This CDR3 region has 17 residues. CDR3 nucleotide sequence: TGTGCCAGCAGCCAAGATCGGTCCGGGTTGAACACCGGGGAGCTGTTTTTT. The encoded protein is CASSQDRSGLNTGELFF.

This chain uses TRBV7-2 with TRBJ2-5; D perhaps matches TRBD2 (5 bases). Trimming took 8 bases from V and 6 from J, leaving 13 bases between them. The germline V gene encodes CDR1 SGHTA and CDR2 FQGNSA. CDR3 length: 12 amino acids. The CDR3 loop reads CASGSTRKTQYF. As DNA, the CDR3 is TGTGCCAGCGGGAGTACTCGAAAGACCCAGTACTTC. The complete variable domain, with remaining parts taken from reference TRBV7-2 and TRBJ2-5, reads GAGVSQSPSNKVTEKGKDVELRCDPISGHTALYWYRQSLGQGLEFLIYFQGNSAPDKSGLPSDRFSAERTGGSVSTLTIQRTQQEDSAVYLCASGSTRKTQYFGPGTRLLVL.

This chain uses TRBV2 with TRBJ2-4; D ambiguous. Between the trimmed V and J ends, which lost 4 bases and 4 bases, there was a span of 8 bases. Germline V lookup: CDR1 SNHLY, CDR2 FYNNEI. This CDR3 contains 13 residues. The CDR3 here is CASSGSLKNIQYF. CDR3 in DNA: TGTGCCAGCAGTGGGTCTCTGAAAAACATTCAGTACTTC.

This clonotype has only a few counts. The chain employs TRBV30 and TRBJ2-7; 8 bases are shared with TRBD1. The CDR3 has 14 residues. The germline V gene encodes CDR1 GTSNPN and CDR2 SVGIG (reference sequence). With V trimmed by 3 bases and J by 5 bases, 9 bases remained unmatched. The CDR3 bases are TGTGCCTGGAGCTCGTCTTACAGGGGGAACGAGCAGTACGTC. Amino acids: CAWSSSYRGNEQYV.

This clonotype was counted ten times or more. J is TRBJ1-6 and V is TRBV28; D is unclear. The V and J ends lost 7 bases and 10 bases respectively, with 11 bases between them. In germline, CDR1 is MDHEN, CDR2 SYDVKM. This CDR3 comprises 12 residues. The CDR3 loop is CASNRSNSPLHF. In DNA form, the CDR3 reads TGTGCCAGCAACCGATCAAACTCACCCCTCCACTTT.

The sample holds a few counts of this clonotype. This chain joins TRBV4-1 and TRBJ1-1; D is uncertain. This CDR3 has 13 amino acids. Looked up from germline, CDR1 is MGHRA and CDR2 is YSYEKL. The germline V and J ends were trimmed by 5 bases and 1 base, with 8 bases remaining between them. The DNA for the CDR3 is TGCGCCAGCAGCACAAGACAGAACACTGAAGCTTTCTTT. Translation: CASSTRQNTEAFF.

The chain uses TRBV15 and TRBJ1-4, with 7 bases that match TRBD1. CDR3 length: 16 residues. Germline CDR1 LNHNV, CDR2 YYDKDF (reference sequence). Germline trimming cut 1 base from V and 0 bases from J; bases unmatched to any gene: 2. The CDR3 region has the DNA TGTGCCACCAGCAGAGGGGACAGCGCAACTAATGAAAAACTGTTTTTT. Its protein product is CATSRGDSATNEKLFF.

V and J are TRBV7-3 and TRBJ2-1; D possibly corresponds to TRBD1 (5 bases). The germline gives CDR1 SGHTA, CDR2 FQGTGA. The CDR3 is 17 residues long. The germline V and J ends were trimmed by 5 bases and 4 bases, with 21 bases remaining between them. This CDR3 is CASSPSHGARPYNEQFF. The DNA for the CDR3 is TGTGCCAGCAGCCCCAGCCATGGGGCACGCCCTTACAATGAGCAGTTCTTC. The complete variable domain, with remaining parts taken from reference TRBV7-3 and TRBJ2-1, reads GAGVSQTPSNKVTEKGKYVELRCDPISGHTALYWYRQSLGQGPEFLIYFQGTGAADDSGLPNDRFFAVRPEGSVSTLKIQRTERGDSAVYLCASSPSHGARPYNEQFFGPGTRLTVL.

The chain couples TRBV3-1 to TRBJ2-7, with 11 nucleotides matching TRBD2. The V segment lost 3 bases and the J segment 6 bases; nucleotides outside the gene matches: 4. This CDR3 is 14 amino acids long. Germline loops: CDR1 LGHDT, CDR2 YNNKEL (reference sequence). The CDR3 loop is CASSQPGTSGEQYF. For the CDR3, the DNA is TGTGCCAGCAGCCAGCCCGGGACTAGCGGCGAGCAGTACTTC.

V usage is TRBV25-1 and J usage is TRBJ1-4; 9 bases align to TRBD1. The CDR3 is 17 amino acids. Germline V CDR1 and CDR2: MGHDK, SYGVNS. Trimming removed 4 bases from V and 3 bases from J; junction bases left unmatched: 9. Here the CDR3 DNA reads TGTGCCAGCAGTGTCTCGACAGGGGGTTATGCTAATGAAAAACTGTTTTTT. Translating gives CASSVSTGGYANEKLFF.

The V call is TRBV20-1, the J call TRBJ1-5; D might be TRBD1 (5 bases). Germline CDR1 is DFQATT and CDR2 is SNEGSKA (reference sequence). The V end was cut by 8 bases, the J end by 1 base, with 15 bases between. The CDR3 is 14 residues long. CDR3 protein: CSTGTPSSNQPQHF. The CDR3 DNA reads TGCAGTACGGGGACGCCCTCAAGCAATCAGCCCCAGCATTTT.

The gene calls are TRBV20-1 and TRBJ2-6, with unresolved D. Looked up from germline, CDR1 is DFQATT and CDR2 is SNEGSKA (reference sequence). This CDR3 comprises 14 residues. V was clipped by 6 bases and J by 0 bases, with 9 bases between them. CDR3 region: CSAQEASGANVLTF. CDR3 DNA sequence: TGCAGTGCGCAAGAGGCCTCTGGGGCCAACGTCCTGACTTTC.

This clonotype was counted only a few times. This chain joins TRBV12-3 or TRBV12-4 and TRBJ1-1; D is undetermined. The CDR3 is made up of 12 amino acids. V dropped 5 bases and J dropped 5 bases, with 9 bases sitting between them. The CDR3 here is CASSPSWTEAFF. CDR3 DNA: TGTGCCAGCAGTCCTAGTTGGACTGAAGCTTTCTTT.

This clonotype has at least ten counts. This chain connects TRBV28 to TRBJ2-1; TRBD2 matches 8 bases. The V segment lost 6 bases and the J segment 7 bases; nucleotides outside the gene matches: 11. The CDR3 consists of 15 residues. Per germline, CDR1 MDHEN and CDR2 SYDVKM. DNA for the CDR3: TGTGCCAGCAGAACCGGGACTAGAGGGGGGAATGAGCAGTTCTTC. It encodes CASRTGTRGGNEQFF. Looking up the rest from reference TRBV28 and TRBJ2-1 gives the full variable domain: DVKVTQSSRYLVKRTGEKVFLECVQDMDHENMFWYRQDPGLGLRLIYFSYDVKMKEKGDIPEGYSVSREKKERFSLILESASTNQTSMYLCASRTGTRGGNEQFFGPGTRLTVL.

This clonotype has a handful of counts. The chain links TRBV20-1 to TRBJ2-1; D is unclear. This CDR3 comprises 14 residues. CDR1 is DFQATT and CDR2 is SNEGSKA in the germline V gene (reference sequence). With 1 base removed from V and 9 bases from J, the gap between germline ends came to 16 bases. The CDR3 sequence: CSARVRRRVSEQFF. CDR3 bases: TGCAGTGCTAGAGTACGGAGACGGGTCAGTGAGCAGTTCTTC.

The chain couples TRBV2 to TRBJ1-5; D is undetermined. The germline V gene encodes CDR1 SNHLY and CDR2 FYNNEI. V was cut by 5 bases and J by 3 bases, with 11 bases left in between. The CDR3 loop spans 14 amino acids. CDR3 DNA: TGTGCCAGCAGTCCCTCGGTAGTCAATCAGCCCCAGCATTTT. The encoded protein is CASSPSVVNQPQHF.

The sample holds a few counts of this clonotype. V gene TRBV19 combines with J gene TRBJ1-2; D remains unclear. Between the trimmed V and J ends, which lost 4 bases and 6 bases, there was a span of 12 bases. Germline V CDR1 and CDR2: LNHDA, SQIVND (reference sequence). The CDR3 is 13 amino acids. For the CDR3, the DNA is TGTGCCAGTAGTACAACAAGGAGGCATGGCTACACCTTC. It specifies CASSTTRRHGYTF.

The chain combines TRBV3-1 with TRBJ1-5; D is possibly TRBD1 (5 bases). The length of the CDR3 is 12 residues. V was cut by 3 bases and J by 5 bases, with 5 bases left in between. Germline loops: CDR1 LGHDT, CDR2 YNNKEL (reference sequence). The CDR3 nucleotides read TGTGCCAGCAGCCAGGGACATCAGCCCCAGCATTTT. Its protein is CASSQGHQPQHF.

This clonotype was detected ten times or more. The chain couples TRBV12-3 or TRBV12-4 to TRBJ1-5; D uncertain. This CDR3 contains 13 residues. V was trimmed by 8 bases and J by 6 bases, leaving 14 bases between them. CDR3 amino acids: CASATQDLQPQHF. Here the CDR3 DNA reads TGTGCCAGCGCAACCCAGGATCTTCAGCCCCAGCATTTT.